One sample yielded the 23 T cell receptor beta chains listed below, sequenced in a study of CD8+ T cells in alopecia areata. cDNA serving as the sequencing template came from extracted, reverse transcribed RNA. The repertoire was sequenced with immunoSEQ multiplex PCR; TCRdb's copy has only in-frame clones and lacks some. The table shows 200,000 to 250,000 clones, with under 70% occurring only once. Sample treatment: oral pan-JAK inhibitor, 5-10 mg twice daily. Sequenced material: CD4+ T cells sorted from blood, taken at week 4, from a patient treated with tofacitinib. These receptor sequences come from a human donor with alopecia areata.

The count of this clone is one. The rearrangement links TRBV29-1 to TRBJ1-1, with 7 bases aligning to TRBD1. The CDR3 extends over 12 amino acids. V lost 7 bases, J lost 2 bases, and 4 bases stayed unmatched. Germline CDR1 reads SQVTM; CDR2 reads ANQGSEA. The CDR3: CSADRDNTEAFF. The CDR3 nucleotides read TGCAGCGCCGACAGGGATAACACTGAAGCTTTCTTT.

CDR3 DNA sequence: TGTGCCAGCAGCGAGGACAGGGGTTTCGAGCAGTACTTC. Residues: CASSEDRGFEQYF. V usage is TRBV6-6 and J usage is TRBJ2-7; 9 positions agree with TRBD1. The CDR3 contains 13 residues. Unmatched junction bases numbered 6, after V lost 6 bases and J lost 6 bases. Germline assignment: CDR1 MNHNY and CDR2 SVGAGI (reference sequence).

This clone was observed a single time. The V gene is TRBV27, the J gene TRBJ2-1; D is uncertain. CDR1 MNHEY and CDR2 SMNVEV come from the germline V gene (reference sequence). This CDR3 spans 15 amino acids. The V end was cut by 4 bases, the J end by 1 base, with 11 bases between. The CDR3 nucleotides are TGTGCCAGCAGTTCGGCAGGTCCTTCCTACAATGAGCAGTTCTTC. Translating it yields CASSSAGPSYNEQFF.

This clone has only a few counts. The J gene is TRBJ2-2, the V gene TRBV11-1, with TRBD2 matching 8 bases. Germline assignment: CDR1 SGHAT and CDR2 FQDESV (reference sequence). This CDR3 has 17 residues. Trimming cost V 5 bases and J 2 bases; bases outside gene matches: 10. The CDR3 spells CASSPRGGARNTGELFF. CDR3 in DNA: TGTGCCAGCAGCCCCCGGGGGGGGGCTCGTAACACCGGGGAGCTGTTTTTT.

This chain joins TRBV5-4 and TRBJ1-2; D unclear. The V gene lost 4 bases and the J gene lost 5 bases, with 12 bases spanning the gap. The CDR3 length is 13 residues. Germline-derived CDR1 and CDR2 are SGHNT and YYREEE (reference sequence). CDR3 bases: TGTGCCAGCAGCCTCGACGGAGAGTATGGCTACACCTTC. It codes for CASSLDGEYGYTF.

This clone was recorded only once. The chain is built from TRBV29-1 and TRBJ2-1; the match to TRBD1 covers 12 bases. This CDR3 comprises 14 residues. V shed 6 bases, J shed 6 bases, and the junction held 6 bases outside the gene matches. Looked up from germline, CDR1 is SQVTM and CDR2 is ANQGSEA. DNA for the CDR3: TGCAGCGTCACCGGGACAGGGGGCATCAATGAGCAGTTCTTC. Protein product: CSVTGTGGINEQFF.

The chain combines TRBV2 with TRBJ2-7, with 8 bases identical to TRBD1. V shed 6 bases, J shed 3 bases, and the junction held 4 bases outside the gene matches. This CDR3 has 13 amino acids. CDR1 is SNHLY and CDR2 is FYNNEI in the germline V gene. In DNA, the CDR3 is TGTGCCAGCAGGGCAACAGGGGGCTACGAGCAGTACTTC. This gives the protein CASRATGGYEQYF.

This clone was observed a single time. J is TRBJ2-7 and V is TRBV25-1; 8 bases match TRBD2. Germline V lookup: CDR1 MGHDK, CDR2 SYGVNS. Trimming took 7 bases from V and 3 from J; bases not matched to a gene: 8. The CDR3 contains 14 residues. The CDR3 here is CASTKTGGDYEQYF. CDR3 DNA sequence: TGTGCCAGCACCAAAACGGGGGGGGACTACGAGCAGTACTTC.

The CDR3 region is CASSLISDTQYF. The CDR3 DNA follows: TGTGCCAGCAGCTTAATCTCAGATACGCAGTATTTT. The chain links TRBV7-9 to TRBJ2-3; no definite D call. V was trimmed by 2 bases and J by 4 bases, leaving 4 bases between them. There are 12 residues in the CDR3. From germline, CDR1 is SEHNR and CDR2 FQNEAQ (reference sequence).

The chain carries TRBV30 and TRBJ1-2; no clear D gene. The V and J ends lost 5 bases and 4 bases respectively, with 11 bases between them. Germline V lookup: CDR1 GTSNPN, CDR2 SVGIG (reference sequence). This CDR3 has 12 amino acids. CDR3: CAWDFAGYGYTF. The CDR3 nucleotides read TGTGCCTGGGACTTCGCGGGCTATGGCTACACCTTC.

The genes are TRBV5-4 and TRBJ2-5; D remains unclear. This CDR3 has 14 amino acids. CDR1 is SGHNT and CDR2 is YYREEE in the germline V gene (reference sequence). V dropped 1 base and J dropped 3 bases, with 10 bases sitting between them. CDR3 nucleotide sequence: TGTGCCAGCAGCTTGAAGGCAGCCAAAGAGACCCAGTACTTC. Amino acids: CASSLKAAKETQYF.

This chain connects TRBV5-1 to TRBJ2-3; D is undetermined. Germline V gene lookup returns CDR1 SGHRS and CDR2 YFSETQ. The CDR3 extends over 14 amino acids. V was trimmed by 3 bases and J by 2 bases, leaving 10 bases between them. CDR3 sequence reads: CASSSVLITDTQYF. CDR3 sequence (DNA): TGCGCCAGCAGCTCGGTACTTATCACAGATACGCAGTATTTT.

This clone has a count of ten or more. The chain combines TRBV28 with TRBJ2-1; D gene ambiguous. The CDR3 length is 12 residues. Deletions cut 2 bases from V and 9 bases from J, with 8 bases between. Germline V CDR1 and CDR2: MDHEN, SYDVKM. The CDR3 is CASSLSAVEQFF. For the CDR3, the DNA is TGTGCCAGCAGTTTAAGCGCGGTTGAGCAGTTCTTC.

The rearrangement uses TRBV7-2 and TRBJ1-5, with D uncertain. CDR1 SGHTA and CDR2 FQGNSA come from the germline V gene. The CDR3 contains 15 residues. Deletions cut 1 base from V and 4 bases from J, with 11 bases between. Here the CDR3 reads CASSLVGMGNQPQHF. DNA of the CDR3: TGTGCCAGCAGCTTAGTAGGGATGGGTAATCAGCCCCAGCATTTT.

The chain has TRBV4-3 and TRBJ1-1; 7 nucleotides align to TRBD1. This CDR3 spans 14 amino acids. Germline CDR1 and CDR2: LGHNA and YSLEER. The V segment lost 4 bases and the J segment 4 bases; nucleotides outside the gene matches: 6. The CDR3: CASSRVRGSTEAFF. The CDR3 DNA follows: TGCGCCAGCAGCCGAGTCAGGGGGAGCACTGAAGCTTTCTTT.

The chain carries TRBV19 and TRBJ2-5; D is unclear. V was clipped by 4 bases and J by 5 bases, with 8 bases between them. The germline gives CDR1 LNHDA, CDR2 SQIVND (reference sequence). This CDR3 is built from 12 residues. The CDR3 protein is CASSTPTETQYF. The CDR3, as DNA: TGTGCCAGTAGTACCCCTACGGAGACCCAGTACTTC.

This sequence joins TRBV11-2 and TRBJ2-3; D is tentatively TRBD1 or TRBD2 (5 bases each). Germline CDR1 is SGHAT and CDR2 is FQNNGV. Trimming left V 3 bases short and J 4 bases short, with 11 bases between. The CDR3 runs to 14 residues. CDR3 nucleotide sequence: TGTGCCAGCAGCTTCGCGGTGGGGGCAGATACGCAGTATTTT. Its translation is CASSFAVGADTQYF.

Only one count was recorded for this clone. The chain has TRBV6-5 and TRBJ1-2; D may be TRBD1 (6 bases). The V gene lost 6 bases and the J gene lost 8 bases, with 13 bases spanning the gap. This CDR3 comprises 12 residues. The V gene's germline CDR1 is MNHEY and CDR2 SVGAGI. The CDR3 loop reads CASRTWTVGYTF. CDR3 nucleotides: TGTGCCAGCAGAACCTGGACAGTGGGCTACACCTTC.

In its sample, this clone was seen a few times. This chain connects TRBV5-1 to TRBJ2-7; 9 bases agree with TRBD1. Trimming took 4 bases from V and 3 from J; bases not matched to a gene: 11. The CDR3 contains 16 residues. Looked up from germline, CDR1 is SGHRS and CDR2 is YFSETQ. This CDR3 reads CASSLGQGTDFYEQYF. As DNA, the CDR3 is TGCGCCAGCAGCCTCGGACAGGGGACGGATTTCTACGAGCAGTACTTC.

The V call is TRBV30, the J call TRBJ1-2; 8 bases line up with TRBD1. Germline V lookup: CDR1 GTSNPN, CDR2 SVGIG (reference sequence). Losses at the gene ends were 3 bases for V and 4 bases for J; bases not matched to a gene: 7. The CDR3 loop spans 14 amino acids. CDR3 residues: CAWRPGQAGYGYTF. In nucleotides, the CDR3 is TGTGCCTGGAGACCGGGACAGGCAGGCTATGGCTACACCTTC.

The chain uses TRBV30 and TRBJ1-1; 9 bases agree with TRBD1. V shed 4 bases, J shed 13 bases, and the junction held 7 bases outside the gene matches. The CDR3 consists of 11 residues. CDR1 and CDR2 (germline): GTSNPN, SVGIG (reference sequence). For the CDR3, the DNA is TGTGCCTGGACCAGGACAGGGGCGCTTTTCTTT. Translated, it gives CAWTRTGALFF. The full variable domain, rest sourced from reference TRBV30 and TRBJ1-1, is SQTIHQWPATLVQPVGSPLSLECTVEGTSNPNLYWYRQAAGRGLQLLFYSVGIGQISSEVPQNLSASRPQDRQFILSSKKLLLSDSGFYLCAWTRTGALFFGQGTRLTVV.

The chain joins TRBV4-3 to TRBJ1-4; D is possibly TRBD1 (6 bases). Germline V gene sequence: CDR1 LGHNA, CDR2 YSLEER. This CDR3 is 18 amino acids long. V dropped 1 base and J dropped 7 bases, with 22 bases sitting between them. DNA of the CDR3: TGCGCCAGCAGCCAAGCCCTAGGGGGGGTCGGTAGAAGTGAAAAACTGTTTTTT. This translates into CASSQALGGVGRSEKLFF.

The chain links TRBV4-3 to TRBJ1-2; perhaps TRBD1 as D (6 bases). The V and J ends lost 1 base and 5 bases respectively, with 23 bases between them. In germline, CDR1 is LGHNA, CDR2 YSLEER. This CDR3 is 18 amino acids long. The CDR3 spells CASSQVRPGAQSGYGYTF. The CDR3 DNA reads TGCGCCAGCAGCCAAGTGCGTCCAGGGGCTCAATCGGGGTATGGCTACACCTTC.